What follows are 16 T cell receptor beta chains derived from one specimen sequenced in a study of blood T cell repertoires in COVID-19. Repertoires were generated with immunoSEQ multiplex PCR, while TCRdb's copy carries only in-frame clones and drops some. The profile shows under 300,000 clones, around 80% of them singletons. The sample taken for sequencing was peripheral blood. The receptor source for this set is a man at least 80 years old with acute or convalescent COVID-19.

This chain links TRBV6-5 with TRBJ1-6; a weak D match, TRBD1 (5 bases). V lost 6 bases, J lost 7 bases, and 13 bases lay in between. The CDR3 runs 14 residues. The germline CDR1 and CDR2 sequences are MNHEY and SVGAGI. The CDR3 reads CASRRDFENSPLHF. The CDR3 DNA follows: TGTGCCAGCAGAAGGGACTTCGAGAATTCACCCCTCCACTTT.

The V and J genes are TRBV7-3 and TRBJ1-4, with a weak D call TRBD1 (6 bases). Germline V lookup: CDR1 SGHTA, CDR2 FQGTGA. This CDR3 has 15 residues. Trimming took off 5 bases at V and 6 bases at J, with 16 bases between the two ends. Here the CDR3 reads CASSPRGRADEKLFF. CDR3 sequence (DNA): TGTGCCAGCAGCCCAAGGGGGAGAGCCGATGAAAAACTGTTTTTT.

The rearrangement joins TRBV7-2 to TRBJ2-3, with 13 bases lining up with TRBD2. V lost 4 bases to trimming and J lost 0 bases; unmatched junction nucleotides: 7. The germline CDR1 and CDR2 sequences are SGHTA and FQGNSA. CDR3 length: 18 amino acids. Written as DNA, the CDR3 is TGTGCCAGCAGCTCAAGACTAGCGGGGGGCCTTAGCACAGATACGCAGTATTTT. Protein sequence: CASSSRLAGGLSTDTQYF. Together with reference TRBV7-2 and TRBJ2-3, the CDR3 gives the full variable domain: GAGVSQSPSNKVTEKGKDVELRCDPISGHTALYWYRQSLGQGLEFLIYFQGNSAPDKSGLPSDRFSAERTGGSVSTLTIQRTQQEDSAVYLCASSSRLAGGLSTDTQYFGPGTRLTVL.

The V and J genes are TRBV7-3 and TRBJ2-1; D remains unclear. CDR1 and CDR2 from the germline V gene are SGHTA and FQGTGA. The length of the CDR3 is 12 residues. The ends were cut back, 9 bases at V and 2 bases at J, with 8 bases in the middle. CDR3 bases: TGTGCCAGTCATAGTCCCTACAATGAGCAGTTCTTC. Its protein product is CASHSPYNEQFF.

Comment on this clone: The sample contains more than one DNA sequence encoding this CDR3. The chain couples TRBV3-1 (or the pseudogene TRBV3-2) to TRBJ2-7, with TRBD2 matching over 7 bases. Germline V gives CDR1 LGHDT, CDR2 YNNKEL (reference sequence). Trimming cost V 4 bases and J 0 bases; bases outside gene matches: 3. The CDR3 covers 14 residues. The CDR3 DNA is TGTGCCAGCAGCCCCGCTAGCGGCTCCTACGAGCAGTACTTC. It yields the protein CASSPASGSYEQYF.

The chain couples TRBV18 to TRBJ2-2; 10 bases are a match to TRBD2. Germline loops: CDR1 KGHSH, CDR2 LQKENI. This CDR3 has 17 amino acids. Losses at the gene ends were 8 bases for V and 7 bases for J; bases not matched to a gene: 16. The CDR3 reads CASAQSRLAGAGGELFF. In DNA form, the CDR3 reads TGTGCCAGCGCCCAGAGTCGGCTAGCGGGAGCAGGCGGGGAGCTGTTTTTT.

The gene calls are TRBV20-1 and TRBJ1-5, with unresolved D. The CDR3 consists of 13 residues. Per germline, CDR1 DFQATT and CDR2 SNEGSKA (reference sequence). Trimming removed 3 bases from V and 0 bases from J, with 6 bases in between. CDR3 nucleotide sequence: TGCAGTGCTAGTTCAGGTAGCAATCAGCCCCAGCATTTT. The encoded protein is CSASSGSNQPQHF.

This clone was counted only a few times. The CDR3 DNA reads as TGTGCCACCAGTGATCAGACAGGGATGACAGATACGCAGTATTTT. Protein sequence: CATSDQTGMTDTQYF. The chain joins TRBV24-1 to TRBJ2-3; 7 nucleotides agree with TRBD1. Germline CDR1 is KGHDR and CDR2 is SFDVKD. The CDR3 contains 15 residues. With V trimmed by 3 bases and J by 3 bases, 5 bases remained unmatched.

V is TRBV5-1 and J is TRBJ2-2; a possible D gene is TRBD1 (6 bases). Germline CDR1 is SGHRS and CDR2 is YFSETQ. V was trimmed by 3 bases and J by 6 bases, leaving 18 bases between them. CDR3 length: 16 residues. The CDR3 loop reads CASSSGPQGTAGELFF. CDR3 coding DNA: TGCGCCAGCAGCTCAGGTCCACAGGGAACGGCCGGGGAGCTGTTTTTT.

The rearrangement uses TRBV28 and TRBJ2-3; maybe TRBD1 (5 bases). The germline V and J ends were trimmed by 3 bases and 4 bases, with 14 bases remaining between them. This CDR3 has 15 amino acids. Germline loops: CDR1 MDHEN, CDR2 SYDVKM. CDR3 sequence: CASSLFQQAADTQYF. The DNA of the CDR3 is TGTGCCAGCAGTTTGTTTCAACAGGCTGCAGATACGCAGTATTTT.

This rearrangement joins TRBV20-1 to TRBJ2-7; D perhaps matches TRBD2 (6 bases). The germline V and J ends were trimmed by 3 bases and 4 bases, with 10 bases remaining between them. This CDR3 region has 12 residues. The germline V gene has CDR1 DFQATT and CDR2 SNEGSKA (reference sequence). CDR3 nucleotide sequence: TGCAGTGCTAGTACTAGCAGATACGAGCAGTACTTC. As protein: CSASTSRYEQYF.

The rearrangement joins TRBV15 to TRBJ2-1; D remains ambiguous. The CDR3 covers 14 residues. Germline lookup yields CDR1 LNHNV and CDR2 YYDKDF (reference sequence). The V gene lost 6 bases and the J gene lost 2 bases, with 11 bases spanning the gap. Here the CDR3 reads CATRSRETYNEQFF. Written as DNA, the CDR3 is TGTGCCACCAGGAGCCGCGAGACCTACAATGAGCAGTTCTTC.

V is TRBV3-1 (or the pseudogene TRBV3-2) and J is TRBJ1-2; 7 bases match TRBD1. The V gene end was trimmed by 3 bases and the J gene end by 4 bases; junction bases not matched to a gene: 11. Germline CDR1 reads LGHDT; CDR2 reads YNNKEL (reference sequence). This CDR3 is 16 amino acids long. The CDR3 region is CASSHAGTVQFYGYTF. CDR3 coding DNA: TGTGCCAGCAGCCACGCCGGGACAGTCCAATTCTATGGCTACACCTTC.

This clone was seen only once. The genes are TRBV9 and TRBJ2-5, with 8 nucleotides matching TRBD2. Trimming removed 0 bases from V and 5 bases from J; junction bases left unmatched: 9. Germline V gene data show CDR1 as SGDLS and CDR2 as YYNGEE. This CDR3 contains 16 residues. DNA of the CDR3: TGTGCCAGCAGCGTAGCGTTTCGGGGGGGCGGCGAGACCCAGTACTTC. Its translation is CASSVAFRGGGETQYF.

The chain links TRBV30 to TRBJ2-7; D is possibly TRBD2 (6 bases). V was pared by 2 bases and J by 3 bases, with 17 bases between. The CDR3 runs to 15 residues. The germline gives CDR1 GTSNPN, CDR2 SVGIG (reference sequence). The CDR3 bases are TGTGCCTGGAGTTTACCGGGACTCGTCATCTACGAGCAGTACTTC. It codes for CAWSLPGLVIYEQYF.

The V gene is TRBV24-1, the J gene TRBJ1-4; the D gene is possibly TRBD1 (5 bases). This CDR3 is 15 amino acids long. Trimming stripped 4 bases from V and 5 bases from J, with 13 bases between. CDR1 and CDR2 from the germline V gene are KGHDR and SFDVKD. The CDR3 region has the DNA TGTGCCACCAGTGACCAGGGTTCGGCAAATGAAAAACTGTTTTTT. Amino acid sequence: CATSDQGSANEKLFF.